Following are 21 T cell receptor beta chains from one sample sequenced in a study of CD4 T cells in relation to SARS-CoV-2 and coronaviruses. For these receptors, no antigen is known. TCRdb's copy holds only in-frame clones and misses some; the assay was immunoSEQ multiplex PCR. This table has about 19,000 clones, 60% to 85% appearing once. Before the COVID-19 pandemic, during about 2011-2019, CD4+ T cells were taken from unexposed donors. After ten to eleven days of culture, CD4+ T cells were isolated. The sequencing input was CD4+ T cells from PBMCs, cultured in vitro. These receptor sequences come from a human donor in good health.

The chain combines TRBV24-1 with TRBJ2-3; 7 bases align to TRBD2. CDR1 is KGHDR and CDR2 is SFDVKD in the germline V gene. V was pared by 4 bases and J by 0 bases, with 9 bases of the junction left unmatched. The CDR3 runs to 17 residues. As DNA, the CDR3 is TGTGCCACCAGTGAGCCTACTAGCGCTATTAGCACAGATACGCAGTATTTT. This sequence encodes CATSEPTSAISTDTQYF.

The chain has TRBV3-1 (or the pseudogene TRBV3-2) and TRBJ1-1; unclear D gene. The CDR3 has 16 residues. V lost 0 bases to trimming and J lost 1 base, with 12 bases between them. In germline, CDR1 is LGHDT, CDR2 YNNKEL (reference sequence). DNA of the CDR3: TGTGCCAGCAGCCAAGAATTTTCGCAGGAGAACACTGAAGCTTTCTTT. Translation gives CASSQEFSQENTEAFF.

The rearrangement links TRBV20-1 to TRBJ1-1; D ambiguous. The CDR3 loop spans 11 amino acids. Trimming cost V 2 bases and J 0 bases, with 1 base left between them. Germline V lookup: CDR1 DFQATT, CDR2 SNEGSKA (reference sequence). This chain's CDR3 is CSARLNTEAFF. The CDR3 DNA sequence: TGCAGTGCTAGATTGAACACTGAAGCTTTCTTT.

The gene calls are TRBV5-5 and TRBJ2-1; D not certain. The CDR3 spans 16 residues. V gave up 4 bases and J gave up 5 bases, with 19 bases separating them. Germline values: CDR1 SGHKS, CDR2 YYEKEE (reference sequence). CDR3 region: CASSVYGPRTDNEQFF. In DNA, the CDR3 is TGTGCCAGCAGCGTATACGGGCCCCGAACGGACAATGAGCAGTTCTTC.

The chain combines TRBV3-1 (or the pseudogene TRBV3-2) with TRBJ2-3; TRBD1 or TRBD2 may be the D gene (5 bases each). CDR3 size: 14 residues. With 1 base removed from V and 2 bases from J, the gap between germline ends came to 7 bases. The germline V gene has CDR1 LGHDT and CDR2 YNNKEL (reference sequence). CDR3 coding DNA: TGTGCCAGCAGCCAAGGAGGGACCACAGATACGCAGTATTTT. Residues: CASSQGGTTDTQYF.

CDR3: CAISESGTGVHEQYF. The CDR3 region has the DNA TGTGCCATCAGTGAGTCCGGGACAGGGGTCCACGAGCAGTACTTC. This chain links TRBV10-3 with TRBJ2-7; TRBD1 aligns across 10 bases. The CDR3 has 15 amino acids. Germline CDR1 ENHRY, CDR2 SYGVKD. Unmatched junction bases numbered 4, after V lost 0 bases and J lost 5 bases.

V usage is TRBV7-9 and J usage is TRBJ2-1; TRBD2 agrees at 8 bases. J gave up 9 bases and V 2 bases, and 3 bases lay outside the gene matches. Germline V gene sequence: CDR1 SEHNR, CDR2 FQNEAQ (reference sequence). CDR3 size: 13 residues. CDR3 sequence reads: CASSLLREAEQFF. For the CDR3, the DNA is TGTGCCAGCAGCTTACTGCGGGAGGCTGAGCAGTTCTTC. The full variable domain, in which reference TRBV7-9 and TRBJ2-1 provide the parts outside the CDR3, is DTGVSQNPRHKITKRGQNVTFRCDPISEHNRLYWYRQTLGQGPEFLTYFQNEAQLEKSRLLSDRFSAERPKGSFSTLEIQRTEQGDSAMYLCASSLLREAEQFFGPGTRLTVL.

The V gene is TRBV20-1, the J gene TRBJ2-3; perhaps TRBD1 as D (5 bases). The length of the CDR3 is 15 residues. V lost 3 bases, J lost 2 bases, and 15 bases lay in between. Germline loops: CDR1 DFQATT, CDR2 SNEGSKA (reference sequence). CDR3 DNA sequence: TGCAGTGCTAGTCCGGCAGGGCACCTCACAGATACGCAGTATTTT. Its protein is CSASPAGHLTDTQYF.

The V call is TRBV12-3 or TRBV12-4, the J call TRBJ1-1; no clear D gene. The CDR3 is 13 residues long. The V and J ends lost 2 bases and 0 bases respectively, with 4 bases between them. Here the CDR3 reads CASSLWVNTEAFF. The DNA for the CDR3 is TGTGCCAGCAGTTTATGGGTGAACACTGAAGCTTTCTTT.

The chain recombines TRBV28 with TRBJ2-7; 10 nucleotides align to TRBD1. CDR1 MDHEN and CDR2 SYDVKM come from the germline V gene. This CDR3 is 16 amino acids long. V was pared by 1 base and J by 4 bases, with 7 bases of the junction left unmatched. Here the CDR3 reads CASSLLPGQGRYEQYF. The CDR3 DNA reads TGTGCCAGCAGTTTATTACCGGGACAGGGGCGTTACGAGCAGTACTTC.

This clone was observed a single time. V usage is TRBV4-2 and J usage is TRBJ2-1, with 13 nucleotides matching TRBD2. This CDR3 has 17 residues. The ends lost 1 base at V and 8 bases at J; junction bases unmatched: 8. Germline-derived CDR1 and CDR2 are LGHNA and YNFKEQ. Here the CDR3 DNA reads TGTGCCAGCAGCCAAGCCACCAGACTAGCGGGAGGTGATGAGCAGTTCTTC. It yields the protein CASSQATRLAGGDEQFF.

This chain uses TRBV19 with TRBJ1-6, with D uncertain. Germline CDR1 reads LNHDA; CDR2 reads SQIVND (reference sequence). The ends were cut back, 6 bases at V and 8 bases at J, with 14 bases in the middle. This CDR3 comprises 14 residues. In DNA form, the CDR3 reads TGTGCCAGTAGAAGCTCGAGATTGGATTCACCCCTCCACTTT. Protein sequence: CASRSSRLDSPLHF.

This chain links TRBV15 with TRBJ1-2; D unresolved. Trimming removed 1 base at V and 4 bases at J, with 19 bases between. In germline, CDR1 is LNHNV, CDR2 YYDKDF (reference sequence). The CDR3 spans 17 residues. The CDR3 loop reads CATSRGGDEVLTYGYTF. DNA for the CDR3: TGTGCCACCAGCAGAGGAGGAGATGAGGTCCTTACCTATGGCTACACCTTC.

This rearrangement joins TRBV19 to TRBJ1-2; the D is unclear. V was shortened by 8 bases and J by 4 bases, with 5 bases between the two germline ends. This CDR3 is 10 amino acids long. Germline CDR1 is LNHDA and CDR2 is SQIVND (reference sequence). CDR3 DNA sequence: TGTGCCAGTGGAACCTATGGCTACACCTTC. It specifies CASGTYGYTF.

This clone came up once. The CDR3 region is CASSLGPNTEAFF. Written as DNA, the CDR3 is TGTGCCAGCAGCCTCGGACCGAACACTGAAGCTTTCTTT. The rearrangement uses TRBV14 and TRBJ1-1, with D unresolved. V lost 4 bases to trimming and J lost 1 base, with 7 bases between them. CDR1 is SGHDN, CDR2 FVKESK, per germline. This CDR3 comprises 13 residues.

This clone was observed a handful of times. J is TRBJ2-1 and V is TRBV20-1; D possibly corresponds to TRBD2 (5 bases). Germline V gives CDR1 DFQATT, CDR2 SNEGSKA (reference sequence). The CDR3 runs to 11 residues. Deletions cut 2 bases from V and 8 bases from J, with 7 bases between. The CDR3 coding sequence is TGCAGTGCTAGACTAGCCCATGAGCAGTTCTTC. This codes for CSARLAHEQFF.

This chain joins TRBV27 and TRBJ1-6; D possibly corresponds to TRBD1 (5 bases). V was shortened by 5 bases and J by 9 bases, with 17 bases between the two germline ends. Germline loops: CDR1 MNHEY, CDR2 SMNVEV (reference sequence). This CDR3 contains 15 residues. The DNA for the CDR3 is TGTGCCAGCAGTCTAACCCCGACAGTAGGTTCACCCCTCCACTTT. This encodes CASSLTPTVGSPLHF.

The chain uses TRBV5-1 and TRBJ1-2, with 10 bases lining up with TRBD1. The V gene's germline CDR1 is SGHRS and CDR2 YFSETQ. V dropped 3 bases and J dropped 6; count of bases not matched to a gene: 5. The CDR3 totals 14 residues. The CDR3 coding sequence is TGCGCCAGCAGCTCCACCGGGACAGGGGATGGCTACACCTTC. This codes for CASSSTGTGDGYTF.

The chain has TRBV29-1 and TRBJ1-1, with D unclear. Per the germline V gene, CDR1 is SQVTM and CDR2 is ANQGSEA. CDR3 length: 13 residues. V dropped 3 bases and J dropped 2 bases, with 10 bases sitting between them. The CDR3 loop is CSVESSKNTEAFF. The CDR3 bases are TGCAGCGTTGAGTCTTCGAAAAACACTGAAGCTTTCTTT.

V gene TRBV27 combines with J gene TRBJ1-5, with a possible D match to TRBD1 (5 bases). CDR3 length: 18 amino acids. V lost 0 bases, J lost 6 bases, and 21 bases lay in between. In germline, CDR1 is MNHEY, CDR2 SMNVEV (reference sequence). The CDR3 is CASSLSKVVSGGGQPQHF. The CDR3 DNA follows: TGTGCCAGCAGTTTATCGAAGGTTGTTTCGGGGGGTGGTCAGCCCCAGCATTTT.

V is TRBV2 and J is TRBJ2-7; 9 bases line up with TRBD2. This CDR3 comprises 15 residues. Per the germline V gene, CDR1 is SNHLY and CDR2 is FYNNEI. The trim removed 6 bases at V and 3 bases at J, leaving 9 bases unmatched. CDR3 in amino acids: CASSAAGAGGYEQYF. In nucleotides, the CDR3 is TGTGCCAGCAGCGCAGCGGGAGCGGGGGGCTACGAGCAGTACTTC.